This TCR beta chain appears in the sequencing data of a study of cytomegalovirus exposure and HLA in healthy donors. Primers for the PCR totalled 60 Vbeta and 13 Jbeta. Sequencing was performed with immunoSEQ multiplex PCR; in TCRdb, only in-frame clones are kept and a portion is missing. Of 200,000 or so clones listed, about 81% are singletons. The CDR3 length is 15 residues. Trimming left V 0 bases short and J 0 bases short, with 9 bases between. CDR1 and CDR2 (germline): SGHRS, YFSETQ. The material sequenced was PBMCs. This clonotype was sampled from a woman aged 40 to 50 in good health and CMV-seronegative. The genes are TRBV5-1 and TRBJ1-1; possibly TRBD1 for D (5 bases). CDR3 DNA: TGCGCCAGCAGCTTGGTGACAGTCATGAACACTGAAGCTTTCTTT. Translating it yields CASSLVTVMNTEAFF.